This is a list of T cell receptor beta chains from one sample in a study of shared clonotypes between healthy human individuals. TCRdb's table, derived via immunoSEQ multiplex PCR, lists solely in-frame clones and lacks some. The sample holds over 1.5 million clones, approximately 98% seen once. The sample taken for sequencing was naive CD4+ T cells sorted from blood. All receptors derive from a man aged 25-45 years in good health. The CDR3 runs from the conserved cysteine through the conserved F or W. Fields, in order: clone size, D gene, J gene, V gene, CDR3 DNA, CDR3 protein. The D gene is left open where the match is weak. Expanded clones are given a class, and other clones once, few, many or no size at all.

clone_size: .
d_call: TRBD2
j_call: TRBJ2-4
v_call: TRBV6-1
cdr3_nt: TGTGCCAGCAGTGAAGCGCTGCGGGGGGCGCAGGACATTCAGTACTTC
cdr3_aa: CASSEALRGAQDIQYF

clone_size: .
d_call: .
j_call: TRBJ2-7
v_call: TRBV6-1
cdr3_nt: TGTGCCAGCAGCTTCTCCTACGAGCAGTACTTC
cdr3_aa: CASSFSYEQYF

clone_size: .
d_call: TRBD1
j_call: TRBJ2-1
v_call: TRBV19
cdr3_nt: TGTGCCAGTAGTAAGGACAGGATAGGTGAGCAGTTCTTC
cdr3_aa: CASSKDRIGEQFF

clone_size: .
d_call: .
j_call: TRBJ2-1
v_call: TRBV2
cdr3_nt: TGTGCCAGCACCCCCCCATTCGGGGCCTACAATGAGCAGTTCTTC
cdr3_aa: CASTPPFGAYNEQFF

clone_size: once
d_call: TRBD1
j_call: TRBJ2-1
v_call: TRBV19
cdr3_nt: TGTGCCAGCTCCCGGGACAGGGTATACAATGAGCAGTTCTTC
cdr3_aa: CASSRDRVYNEQFF

clone_size: .
d_call: TRBD1
j_call: TRBJ2-7
v_call: TRBV7-8
cdr3_nt: TGTGCCAGCAGCCCACGGGGCGGACAGGGAATCCACGAGCAGTACTTC
cdr3_aa: CASSPRGGQGIHEQYF

clone_size: once
d_call: .
j_call: TRBJ2-7
v_call: TRBV7-2
cdr3_nt: TGTGCCAGCAGCCCTAAAGGGGGAGGGCCCGGGGAGCAGTACTTC
cdr3_aa: CASSPKGGGPGEQYF

clone_size: .
d_call: .
j_call: TRBJ2-5
v_call: TRBV7-2
cdr3_nt: TGTGCCAGCAGCTTTTTACGGGAGACCCAGTACTTC
cdr3_aa: CASSFLRETQYF

clone_size: once
d_call: .
j_call: TRBJ2-2
v_call: TRBV10-3
cdr3_nt: TGTGCCATCAGTGAGTCGCTCCCAAGTGACGAGCCCGGGGAGCTGTTTTTT
cdr3_aa: CAISESLPSDEPGELFF

clone_size: .
d_call: .
j_call: TRBJ1-3
v_call: TRBV6-6
cdr3_nt: TGTGCCAGCAGTTACTTGGGGCCGGCTGGAAACACCATATATTTT
cdr3_aa: CASSYLGPAGNTIYF

clone_size: .
d_call: .
j_call: TRBJ2-3
v_call: TRBV7-2
cdr3_nt: TGTGCCAGCAGCCCACGCTTCGGCCTCAGGCCAGATACGCAGTATTTT
cdr3_aa: CASSPRFGLRPDTQYF

clone_size: few
d_call: TRBD1
j_call: TRBJ2-7
v_call: TRBV5-1
cdr3_nt: TGCGCCAGCAGGACAGGGAGCTCCTACGAGCAGTACTTC
cdr3_aa: CASRTGSSYEQYF

clone_size: .
d_call: TRBD1
j_call: TRBJ2-5
v_call: TRBV2
cdr3_nt: TGTGCCAGCACCCGAGGGACAGTAAAAGAGACCCAGTACTTC
cdr3_aa: CASTRGTVKETQYF

clone_size: .
d_call: TRBD1
j_call: TRBJ2-3
v_call: TRBV18
cdr3_nt: TGTGCCAGCTCCAAGACGACAGGGAGTACAGATACGCAGTATTTT
cdr3_aa: CASSKTTGSTDTQYF

clone_size: once
d_call: .
j_call: TRBJ1-5
v_call: TRBV18
cdr3_nt: TGTGCCAGCTCACCAGGCCGGGGGCGCGCCAATCAGCCCCAGCATTTT
cdr3_aa: CASSPGRGRANQPQHF